This TCR beta chain appears in the sequencing data of a study of identifying expanded T cells in peripheral blood. Findings and caveats of the study: Variance in clone template counts between approximately 2-week samples significantly increased with total template count across all healthy donors. Over two and four weeks, about 15 and 19 clones changed, versus roughly 1.1 between replicates.

In the case of this clone: Antigen unknown.

Assay used: immunoSEQ multiplex PCR; TCRdb lists only in-frame clones, some missing. The data show around 90,000 clones, 88% seen once. V was clipped by 3 bases and J by 1 base; unmatched bases: 6. The germline gives CDR1 KGHSH, CDR2 LQKENI. The CDR3 spans 16 residues. During the collection period, no donor immune events like infections were recorded. The receptor comes from a person aged 18 to 75 in good health. The sample comprised blood. V is TRBV18 and J is TRBJ2-3; 8 bases align to TRBD2. CDR3 nucleotides: TGTGCCAGCTCACCCTCGGGGGGGGGCCGCACAGATACGCAGTATTTT. Amino acid sequence: CASSPSGGGRTDTQYF.